This T cell receptor beta chain originates from a study of T-cell memory formation after mild COVID-19. Study-wide context: Largely, TCR clusters stayed within a single donor. Whole-study findings and limits: There were some responding clones in pre-infection memory, which suggested that cross-reactive memory had joined.

The junction had 4 bases not matched to a gene; V was cut back by 1 base and J by 3 bases. The CDR3 has 15 residues. CDR1 and CDR2 from the germline V gene are SEHNR and FQNEAQ (reference sequence). 5'RACE with constant-segment primers built TCRalpha and TCRbeta cDNA libraries with UMIs. TCRdb fed the 5' RACE reads into MiXCR, producing one record per CDR3 protein. The table includes fewer than 250,000 distinct CDR3 sequences, roughly a tenth detected once. With regard to this clonotype: Its antigen is unidentified.

Sequenced material: PBMCs or a T cell subset sorted from them (not recorded which). The genes are TRBV7-9 and TRBJ1-1; 8 nucleotides align to TRBD1. The receptor was derived from a man between 18 and 35 years old who had mild COVID-19 (a few samples of this study predate the infection). Cell type and time point are not known. As DNA, the CDR3 is TGTGCCAGCAGCTTAGAAGCAGGGGGCTACACTGAAGCTTTCTTT. This codes for CASSLEAGGYTEAFF.